Listed below are T cell receptor beta chains from one sample, sequenced in a study of human T cells and chemical hapten exposure. One entry per CDR3 protein results from TCRdb running MiXCR on the RACE reads. The sample yields more than 50,000 distinct CDR3 sequences, about 6.7% seen once. Sequenced here: whole blood, sampled in connection with sensitization to the hapten diphenylcyclopropenone (DPC). These receptor sequences come from a woman in her thirties with alopecia areata. Some clones in this sample may be carry-over from other donors' samples. The conserved cysteine and the conserved F or W are not part of the CDR3 here. D genes are given only for firm matches.

d_gene: .
v_gene: TRBV20-1
j_gene: TRBJ2-4
CDR3aa: SAREGRLYKNIQY

d_gene: TRBD1
v_gene: TRBV6-5
j_gene: TRBJ1-1
CDR3aa: ASSYSWDSTEAF

d_gene: .
v_gene: TRBV10-3
j_gene: TRBJ1-1
CDR3aa: AIMGMRTTEAF

d_gene: .
v_gene: TRBV25-1
j_gene: TRBJ1-1
CDR3aa: ASSPWLQKGPEAF

d_gene: TRBD1
v_gene: TRBV10-3
j_gene: TRBJ1-2
CDR3aa: AISDRDRDYGYT

d_gene: TRBD1
v_gene: TRBV5-1
j_gene: TRBJ1-1
CDR3aa: ASSLVIGQARLNTEAF

d_gene: TRBD2
v_gene: TRBV10-3
j_gene: TRBJ2-1
CDR3aa: AISTTGGARNEQF

d_gene: TRBD1
v_gene: TRBV19
j_gene: TRBJ2-5
CDR3aa: ASAGQGQETQY

d_gene: TRBD1
v_gene: TRBV6-1
j_gene: TRBJ2-5
CDR3aa: ASASEGTGQETQY

d_gene: .
v_gene: TRBV5-4
j_gene: TRBJ1-6
CDR3aa: ASSSARDSYNSPLH

d_gene: .
v_gene: TRBV20-1
j_gene: TRBJ2-3
CDR3aa: SARTPTSTDTQY

d_gene: .
v_gene: TRBV20-1
j_gene: TRBJ1-6
CDR3aa: SARDPTDGSYNSPLH

d_gene: .
v_gene: TRBV18
j_gene: TRBJ2-5
CDR3aa: ASSPRGNQETQY

d_gene: .
v_gene: TRBV7-2
j_gene: TRBJ1-5
CDR3aa: ASSFSINQPQH

d_gene: TRBD2
v_gene: TRBV11-3
j_gene: TRBJ2-1
CDR3aa: ASSLGGGGNNEQF

d_gene: TRBD2
v_gene: TRBV10-3
j_gene: TRBJ2-3
CDR3aa: AADRGGQGDTQY

d_gene: .
v_gene: TRBV19
j_gene: TRBJ2-7
CDR3aa: ASSRLTAPYEQY

d_gene: TRBD1
v_gene: TRBV11-2
j_gene: TRBJ1-2
CDR3aa: ASSPGQDYGDT

d_gene: TRBD1
v_gene: TRBV6-6
j_gene: TRBJ2-7
CDR3aa: ASSYPDRGYYEQY

d_gene: TRBD2
v_gene: TRBV2
j_gene: TRBJ2-7
CDR3aa: ASSGRKGLAGYEYEQY

d_gene: .
v_gene: TRBV20-1
j_gene: TRBJ1-1
CDR3aa: SATHLGDTEAF

d_gene: .
v_gene: TRBV11-2
j_gene: TRBJ2-3
CDR3aa: ASSLSAGAHPLTDTQY

d_gene: TRBD2
v_gene: TRBV10-2
j_gene: TRBJ2-7
CDR3aa: ASSNWGLASFYEQY

d_gene: .
v_gene: TRBV12-3/TRBV12-4
j_gene: TRBJ2-3
CDR3aa: ASSKLRESGTDTQY

d_gene: .
v_gene: TRBV30
j_gene: TRBJ2-5
CDR3aa: AWSARPETQY

d_gene: TRBD1
v_gene: TRBV7-9
j_gene: TRBJ2-7
CDR3aa: ASSSGQGVVSYEQY

d_gene: .
v_gene: TRBV4-2
j_gene: TRBJ1-2
CDR3aa: ASSQVGADSAHGRIVYGYT

d_gene: .
v_gene: TRBV6-5
j_gene: TRBJ2-5
CDR3aa: ASSATWTVPLETQY

d_gene: TRBD2
v_gene: TRBV10-3
j_gene: TRBJ2-7
CDR3aa: AISVPGGNEQY